This T cell receptor beta chain was observed in a study of blood T cell repertoires in COVID-19. Background on the study: Sources were T cells, B-cell-depleted T cells, or PBMCs; the material itself was cDNA or gDNA.

Sequencing used immunoSEQ multiplex PCR; TCRdb keeps in-frame clones, though not all of them. The sample lists some 80,000 clones, roughly 88% occurring once. This CDR3 spans 14 amino acids. The ends were cut back, 1 base at V and 2 bases at J, with 8 bases in the middle. Germline lookup yields CDR1 SGHTA and CDR2 FQGTGA. This clone has just one count. Sequenced sample: peripheral blood. This TCR was recovered from a human donor in a cohort sampled during active COVID-19. The chain recombines TRBV7-3 with TRBJ2-5; the D is unclear. CDR3 amino acids: CASSLNGRQETQYF. CDR3 nucleotide sequence: TGTGCCAGCAGCTTAAATGGGCGACAAGAGACCCAGTACTTC. The full variable domain, completed using reference TRBV7-3 and TRBJ2-5, is GAGVSQTPSNKVTEKGKYVELRCDPISGHTALYWYRQSLGQGPEFLIYFQGTGAADDSGLPNDRFFAVRPEGSVSTLKIQRTERGDSAVYLCASSLNGRQETQYFGPGTRLLVL.